This T cell receptor beta chain comes out of a study of cytomegalovirus exposure and HLA in healthy donors. The CDR3 loop spans 14 amino acids. V dropped 1 base and J dropped 1 base, with 9 bases sitting between them. Germline CDR1 SGHRS, CDR2 YFSETQ. 13 Jbeta primers and 60 Vbeta primers were used for the PCR. The repertoire was sequenced with immunoSEQ multiplex PCR; TCRdb's copy has only in-frame clones and lacks some. The sample shows under 150,000 clones, 82% of them seen only once. As for this clone: Its antigen is currently unknown.

Study observations and caveats: Later genetic work tied a missense DCLRE1C variant to beta-chain V and J trimming.

This chain uses TRBV5-1 with TRBJ2-7, with TRBD2 as a possible D gene (6 bases). What was sequenced was PBMCs. This sequence originates from a boy aged 10-17 years in good health and CMV-seronegative. In nucleotides, the CDR3 is TGCGCCAGCAGCTTGTACGGGGGATCCTACGAGCAGTACTTC. Protein sequence: CASSLYGGSYEQYF. Together with reference TRBV5-1 and TRBJ2-7, the CDR3 gives the full variable domain: KAGVTQTPRYLIKTRGQQVTLSCSPISGHRSVSWYQQTPGQGLQFLFEYFSETQRNKGNFPGRFSGRQFSNSRSEMNVSTLELGDSALYLCASSLYGGSYEQYFGPGTRLTVT.